This TCR beta chain comes out of a study of human T cells and chemical hapten exposure (dated by TCRdb to about 2021). At the level of the whole study: For sensitization, 2% DPC in acetone was applied to a 2 cm by 2 cm area of upper inner arm skin. Weekly therapeutic DPC doses were additionally applied to the scalp of patients throughout the approximately 25-week study period. Patch testing on the upper back used Finn chambers containing 0.01% DPC, with scoring done after 6 days according to International Contact Dermatitis Research Group standards. The mostly female patient cohort included alopecia areata with under or over 50% scalp involvement, alopecia totalis and alopecia universalis. Libraries were pooled for sequencing, and per-sample TCR yields varied mainly because of small differences in library volumes within the pool. This study followed changes in the peripheral blood TCR repertoire in vivo during primary and secondary sensitization of alopecia patients to the hapten diphenylcyclopropenone (DPC). Blood was sampled from patients pre-sensitization (week 0) and at 2, 6 and about 24 weeks after DPC sensitization. Approximately 28 alopecia patients gave blood for TCR sequencing at one to four time points (pre-sensitization, 2, 6 and 24 weeks). Both TCR alpha and TCR beta chains were sequenced from each blood RNA sample. What the work shows at the level of the full study, not this receptor alone: Expanded TCRs formed significantly more large CDR3 similarity clusters than pre-sensitization or healthy control sets, consistent with antigen-driven responses. Patch test score correlated positively with the number of PT1 expanded TCRs, reaching significance at thresholds 8, 16 and 32 but not at 4. Because every patient had alopecia, a presumed autoimmune disease, the patients' immune response might differ from that of healthy individuals. No change with DPC sensitization was found in the number of TCRs above 1 in 1000 frequency, and no evidence of global repertoire structure alterations was found. Repeated subsampling changed both the strength of the expansion versus patch-test correlation and the threshold at which the correlation became significant.

The CDR3 measures 15 amino acids from cysteine to phenylalanine. Of the read, only the CDR3 DNA is kept; its 45 bases are in frame from base 1. Taken from the germline V gene, the CDR1 and CDR2 loops are SGHTA and FQGNSA. The trim is 4 bases for V and 3 bases for J, with a gap of 13 bases between the germline ends. Libraries came from RACE. Data came from a NextSeq 500. During library preparation, unique molecular identifiers were attached to individual cDNA molecules so that TCRs could be counted quantitatively and reproducibly. Turning to the authors' computational methods: Samples had a median of approximately 93,000 TCRs, with a range from 23,224 to 690,600. The Decombinator software suite was used to annotate the V, J and CDR3 of the TCR reads. For the PS versus PT1 abundance plots, all samples were subsampled to the same number of TCRs (28,000). Expanded TCRs were defined as absent before sensitization and observed at least eight times at the 2-week time point. TCRdb passed the public sequencing reads through fastp at Q25 and MiXCR, retaining productive beta sequences. A single entry per CDR3 protein holds the most common genes and DNA from its merged rows. TCRdb assigned the V and J calls; the authors' analysis was not used. This sample holds roughly 38,000 distinct CDR3 sequences; 8% to 10% were observed only once. The ten largest clones take up 20% to 30% of the sample.

In its sample, this clonotype was seen a few times. No antigen is known for it. Nothing much larger sits one base from this clone, and base qualities are not available. Sample time point, as interpreted from the label and publication: patch test 3, about 24 weeks after DPC sensitization. The treatment or condition label of this sample denotes: therapeutic diphenylcyclopropenone sensitization with weekly scalp DPC. Unfractionated whole blood was collected in Tempus Blood RNA tubes, and total RNA was extracted from that blood. At each patch-test visit, blood was drawn before the patch test was applied. Patients were eligible if aged 18 to 70, diagnosed with alopecia and judged suitable for DPC therapy, and pregnant patients were excluded.

The receptor was isolated from a man aged 50 to 60 with alopecia areata. Some clones in this sample may be carry-over from other donors' samples. This specimen was whole blood, taken in connection with sensitization to the hapten diphenylcyclopropenone (DPC). The sequence links TRBV7-2 to TRBJ2-1, with the D call perhaps TRBD1 or TRBD2, as 5 bases match in each case. The CDR3 protein is CASSSPGRSYNEQFF. The sequenced DNA is TGTGCCAGCAGCTCACCGGGACGGAGCTACAATGAGCAGTTCTTC. With the portions outside the CDR3 filled from the reference TRBV7-2 and TRBJ2-1 genes, the complete variable region becomes GAGVSQSPSNKVTEKGKDVELRCDPISGHTALYWYRQSLGQGLEFLIYFQGNSAPDKSGLPSDRFSAERTGGSVSTLTIQRTQQEDSAVYLCASSSPGRSYNEQFFGPGTRLTVL.